This T cell receptor (beta chain) was captured by sequencing in a study of CD8 T cells in ankylosing spondylitis. General study findings and limits: Within ankylosing spondylitis blood, a TCR beta motif made up of fewer than ten highly homologous variants appeared to be characteristic.

TCRdb re-analysed the 5' RACE reads in MiXCR, keeping a single row per CDR3 protein. In the table there are hundreds of thousands of distinct CDR3 sequences, 12% of which are singletons. The CDR3 runs to 16 residues. Germline CDR1 and CDR2: SNHLY and FYNNEI. V lost 3 bases, J lost 4 bases, and 9 bases stayed unmatched. This clonotype was counted a few times. As yet, its antigen is unknown. The chain employs TRBV2 and TRBJ2-7; TRBD2 aligns across 10 bases. This sequence originates from a male donor with ankylosing spondylitis. The sample comprised blood, either unsorted or a sorted T cell fraction (not recorded which). The CDR3 coding sequence is TGTGCCAGCAGTGAGGTCAGCGGGAGGGCCTTATACGAGCAGTACTTC. Protein sequence: CASSEVSGRALYEQYF.